The 12 T cell receptor beta chains in this list originate from one sample, sequenced in a study of beta chain features in type 1 diabetes. Since all of the isolated RNA was reverse transcribed, expressed TCRB transcripts were what got sequenced. TCRdb's table, derived via immunoSEQ multiplex PCR, lists solely in-frame clones and lacks some. Of about 330,000 clones in the sample, around 10% were seen once. The sequenced sample consisted of naive CD4+ T cells from blood. The source is a woman aged 25 to 39 in good health.

This clone was found a few times. The J gene is TRBJ1-5, the V gene TRBV7-9; tentatively, D is TRBD1 (6 bases). The germline V gene encodes CDR1 SEHNR and CDR2 FQNEAQ (reference sequence). CDR3 length equals 14 residues. The ends were cut back, 3 bases at V and 3 bases at J, with 9 bases in the middle. The chain's CDR3 is CASSFRGTNQPQHF. In DNA form, the CDR3 reads TGTGCCAGCAGCTTTAGGGGGACCAATCAGCCCCAGCATTTT.

The V call is TRBV7-2, the J call TRBJ2-3; 9 bases match TRBD2. Germline trimming cut 4 bases from V and 2 bases from J; bases unmatched to any gene: 7. The CDR3 runs to 16 residues. Germline V lookup: CDR1 SGHTA, CDR2 FQGNSA. CDR3 sequence: CASSSRLADATDTQYF. In DNA form, the CDR3 reads TGTGCCAGCAGCTCGAGACTAGCGGACGCCACAGATACGCAGTATTTT.

This clone was seen once. The chain joins TRBV7-3 to TRBJ2-7; the D gene is possibly TRBD2 (5 bases). This CDR3 spans 15 amino acids. The germline CDR1 and CDR2 sequences are SGHTA and FQGTGA. Trimming stripped 1 base from V and 5 bases from J, with 15 bases between. In DNA form, the CDR3 reads TGTGCCAGCAGCTTAATGAGGGCGTCGAGGGACGAGCAGTACTTC. Protein sequence: CASSLMRASRDEQYF.

This clone has only a few counts. The chain is built from TRBV5-1 and TRBJ2-5, with 8 bases that match TRBD2. Germline V gives CDR1 SGHRS, CDR2 YFSETQ. The CDR3 extends over 16 amino acids. The trim removed 0 bases at V and 3 bases at J, leaving 7 bases unmatched. Here the CDR3 reads CASSLVSGERKETQYF. The CDR3, as DNA: TGCGCCAGCAGCTTGGTTAGCGGGGAGAGGAAAGAGACCCAGTACTTC.

This rearrangement joins TRBV6-5 to TRBJ2-1; 9 bases match TRBD2. V lost 5 bases to trimming and J lost 7 bases; unmatched junction nucleotides: 9. The germline gives CDR1 MNHEY, CDR2 SVGAGI. This CDR3 region has 15 residues. CDR3 sequence: CASSRSSGNWNEQFF. The CDR3 nucleotides read TGTGCCAGCAGTAGGTCTAGCGGGAACTGGAATGAGCAGTTCTTC.

This clone was counted a few times. The V gene is TRBV5-6, the J gene TRBJ2-7, with 7 nucleotides matching TRBD1. J gave up 2 bases and V 2 bases, and 10 bases lay outside the gene matches. The CDR3 runs 16 residues. Germline-derived CDR1 and CDR2 are SGHDT and YYEEEE. CDR3 region: CASSFWTGSRTYEQYF. In DNA form, the CDR3 reads TGTGCCAGCAGCTTTTGGACAGGCTCTAGAACCTACGAGCAGTACTTC.

This rearrangement joins TRBV7-9 to TRBJ2-7, with D unclear. The CDR3 covers 11 residues. Trimming removed 5 bases at V and 7 bases at J, with 9 bases between. Germline loops: CDR1 SEHNR, CDR2 FQNEAQ (reference sequence). Here the CDR3 reads CASSPTLEQYF. The CDR3 coding sequence is TGTGCCAGCAGCCCGACTTTGGAGCAGTACTTC.

In its sample, this clone was seen a few times. The chain uses TRBV20-1 and TRBJ2-5; 7 bases align to TRBD2. Per the germline V gene, CDR1 is DFQATT and CDR2 is SNEGSKA (reference sequence). V gave up 5 bases and J gave up 8 bases; unmatched junction bases: 5. The CDR3 is 11 residues long. CDR3 sequence (DNA): TGCAGTGCTGGGAGGGGAGTTACCCAGTACTTC. Translating it yields CSAGRGVTQYF.

This clone was seen a handful of times. The rearrangement uses TRBV6-5 and TRBJ2-1; the match to TRBD2 covers 9 bases. The germline CDR1 and CDR2 sequences are MNHEY and SVGAGI. The CDR3 contains 16 residues. V shed 0 bases, J shed 7 bases, and the junction held 7 bases outside the gene matches. CDR3 sequence: CASSYSVSGGGNEQFF. Here the CDR3 DNA reads TGTGCCAGCAGTTACTCAGTTAGCGGGGGAGGGAATGAGCAGTTCTTC.

This sequence joins TRBV28 and TRBJ2-7; 7 positions agree with TRBD2. Germline-derived CDR1 and CDR2 are MDHEN and SYDVKM. Trimming removed 8 bases from V and 6 bases from J; junction bases left unmatched: 13. The CDR3 length is 14 residues. The chain's CDR3 is CASLGGTGLFEQYF. DNA of the CDR3: TGTGCCAGCCTCGGGGGGACCGGTTTATTCGAGCAGTACTTC.

This clone was counted only a few times. This chain connects TRBV28 to TRBJ1-2; 10 bases are shared with TRBD1. Germline CDR1 is MDHEN and CDR2 is SYDVKM. The length of the CDR3 is 14 residues. The V gene end was trimmed by 6 bases and the J gene end by 7 bases; junction bases not matched to a gene: 8. The CDR3 DNA is TGTGCCAGCAGGGAAGGACAGGGGGTACGTGGCTACACCTTC. Amino acid sequence: CASREGQGVRGYTF.

The V and J genes are TRBV29-1 and TRBJ2-2; D is perhaps TRBD1 (6 bases). V was pared by 7 bases and J by 5 bases, with 17 bases between. The CDR3 covers 14 residues. Germline V lookup: CDR1 SQVTM, CDR2 ANQGSEA. The CDR3 DNA is TGCAGCGGGGCCGGGACAATGAGTACCGGGGAGCTGTTTTTT. Protein: CSGAGTMSTGELFF.